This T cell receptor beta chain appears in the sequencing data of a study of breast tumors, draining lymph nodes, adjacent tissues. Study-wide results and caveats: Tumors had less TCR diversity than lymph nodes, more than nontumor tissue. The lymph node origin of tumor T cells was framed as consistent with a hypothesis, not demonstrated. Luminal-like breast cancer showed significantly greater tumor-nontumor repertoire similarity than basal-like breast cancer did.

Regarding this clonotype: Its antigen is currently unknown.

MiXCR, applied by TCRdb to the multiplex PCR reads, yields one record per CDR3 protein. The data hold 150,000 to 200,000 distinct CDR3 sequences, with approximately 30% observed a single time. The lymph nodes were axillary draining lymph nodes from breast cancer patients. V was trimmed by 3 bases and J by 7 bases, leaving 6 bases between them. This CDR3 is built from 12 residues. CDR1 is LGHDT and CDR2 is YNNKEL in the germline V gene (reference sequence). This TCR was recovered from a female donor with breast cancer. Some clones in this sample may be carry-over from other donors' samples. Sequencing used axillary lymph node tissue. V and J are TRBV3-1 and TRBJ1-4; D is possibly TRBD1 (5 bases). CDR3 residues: CASSHGGEKLFF. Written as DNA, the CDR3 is TGTGCCAGCAGCCATGGGGGTGAAAAACTGTTTTTT.